The source of this TCR beta chain is a study of blood T cell repertoires in COVID-19. Trimming took 5 bases from V and 0 from J; bases not matched to a gene: 6. Germline V gene lookup returns CDR1 SEHNR and CDR2 FQNEAQ (reference sequence). This CDR3 contains 16 residues. Participants came from some 23 US areas, aged about 18 to 89 years. Recovered Cohort 3 donors showed two negative PCRs, clearance, or symptom resolution. The table came from immunoSEQ multiplex PCR; TCRdb's copy has only in-frame clones and leaves some out. The table shows 250,000 to 300,000 clones, with over 75% occurring only once.

Sequencing was performed on PBMCs or T cells enriched from blood (not recorded which). This sequence was found in a woman in her fifties or sixties who had recovered from COVID-19. J is TRBJ2-3 and V is TRBV7-9, with TRBD2 matching over 9 bases. This CDR3 reads CASSRSSGASTDTQYF. DNA of the CDR3: TGTGCCAGCAGCCGTTCTAGCGGGGCTAGCACAGATACGCAGTATTTT. The full variable domain, its missing parts supplied by reference TRBV7-9 and TRBJ2-3, is DTGVSQNPRHKITKRGQNVTFRCDPISEHNRLYWYRQTLGQGPEFLTYFQNEAQLEKSRLLSDRFSAERPKGSFSTLEIQRTEQGDSAMYLCASSRSSGASTDTQYFGPGTRLTVL.